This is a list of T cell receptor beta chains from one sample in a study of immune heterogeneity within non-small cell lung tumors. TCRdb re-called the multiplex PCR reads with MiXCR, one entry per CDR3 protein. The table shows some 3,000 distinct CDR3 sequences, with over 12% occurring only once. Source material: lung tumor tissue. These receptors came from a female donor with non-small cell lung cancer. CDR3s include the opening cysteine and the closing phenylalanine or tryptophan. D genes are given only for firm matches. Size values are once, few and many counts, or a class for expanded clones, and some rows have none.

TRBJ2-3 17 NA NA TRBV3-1 CASSPRVRTWESDTQYF TGTGCCAGCAGCCCGAGGGTGCGGACCTGGGAGTCGGATACGCAGTATTTT
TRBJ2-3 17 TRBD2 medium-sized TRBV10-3 CAISESRGTSGIGTQYF TGTGCCATCAGTGAGTCGAGAGGGACTAGCGGGATAGGTACGCAGTATTTT
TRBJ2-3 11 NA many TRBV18 CASSPADTQYF TGTGCCAGCTCACCGGCAGATACGCAGTATTTT
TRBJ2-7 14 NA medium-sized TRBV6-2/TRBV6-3 CASIRDLASYEQYF TGTGCCAGCATTCGGGACCTAGCCTCCTACGAGCAGTACTTC
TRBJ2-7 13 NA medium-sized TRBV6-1 CASSPGPQIGQYF TGTGCCAGCAGTCCGGGGCCCCAAATTGGGCAGTACTTC
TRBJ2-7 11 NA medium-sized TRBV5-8 CASSLFDEQYF TGTGCCAGCAGCTTGTTCGACGAGCAGTACTTC
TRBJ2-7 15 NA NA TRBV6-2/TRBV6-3 CASSYAAGDPYEQYF TGTGCCAGCAGTTACGCCGCAGGTGACCCGTACGAGCAGTACTTC
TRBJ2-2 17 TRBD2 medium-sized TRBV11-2 CASRPRLAGEGTGELFF TGTGCCAGCAGACCCAGACTAGCGGGAGAAGGAACCGGGGAGCTGTTTTTT
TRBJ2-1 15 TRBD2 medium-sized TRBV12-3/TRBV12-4 CASSFGGSSYNEQFF TGTGCCAGCAGTTTCGGCGGGAGCTCCTACAATGAGCAGTTCTTC
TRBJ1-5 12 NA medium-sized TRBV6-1 CASSNANQPQHF TGTGCCAGCAGTAACGCCAATCAGCCCCAGCATTTT
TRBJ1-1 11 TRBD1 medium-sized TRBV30 CAWAGQIEAFF TGTGCCTGGGCGGGACAGATTGAAGCTTTCTTT
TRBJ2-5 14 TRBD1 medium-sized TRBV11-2 CASSIGTEQETQYF TGTGCCAGCAGCATAGGGACAGAACAAGAGACCCAGTACTTC
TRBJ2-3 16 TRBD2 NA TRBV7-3 CASSPNLRGGTDTQYF TGTGCCAGCAGCCCCAACTTGCGGGGGGGCACAGATACGCAGTATTTT
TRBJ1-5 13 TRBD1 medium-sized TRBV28 CASTYQGGQPQHF TGTGCCAGCACCTACCAGGGGGGACAGCCCCAGCATTTT
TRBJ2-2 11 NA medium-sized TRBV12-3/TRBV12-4 CASSPSGELFF TGTGCCAGCAGTCCCTCTGGGGAGCTGTTTTTT
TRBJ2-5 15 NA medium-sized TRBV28 CASSTAVRSGETQYF TGTGCCAGCAGTACCGCCGTCAGGAGCGGAGAGACCCAGTACTTC
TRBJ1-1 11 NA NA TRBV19 CASSIGTEAFF TGTGCCAGTAGTATCGGGACTGAAGCTTTCTTT
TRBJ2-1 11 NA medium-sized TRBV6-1 CASAGSNEQFF TGTGCCAGCGCCGGGTCTAATGAGCAGTTCTTC
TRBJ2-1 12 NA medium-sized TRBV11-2 CASSLILVNQFF TGTGCCAGCAGCTTAATTCTAGTCAATCAGTTCTTC
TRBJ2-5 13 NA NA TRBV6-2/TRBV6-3 CASSPGPQETQYF TGTGCCAGCAGTCCCGGTCCCCAAGAGACCCAGTACTTC
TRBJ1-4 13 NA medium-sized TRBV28 CASSLESNEKLFF TGTGCCAGCAGTTTAGAATCTAATGAAAAACTGTTTTTT
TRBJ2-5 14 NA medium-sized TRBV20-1 CSARDSALRETQYF TGCAGTGCTAGAGATAGCGCCCTGCGAGAGACCCAGTACTTC
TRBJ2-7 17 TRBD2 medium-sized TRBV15 CATSRDGFGRGLGEQYF TGTGCCACCAGCAGAGATGGATTCGGGAGGGGTCTAGGGGAGCAGTACTTC
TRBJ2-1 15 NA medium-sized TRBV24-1 CATSDPAGPYDEQFF TGTGCCACCAGTGATCCTGCCGGGCCCTACGATGAGCAGTTCTTC
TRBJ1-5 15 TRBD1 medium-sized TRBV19 CASNRQGVGNQPQHF TGTGCCAGTAACAGACAGGGCGTTGGCAATCAGCCCCAGCATTTT
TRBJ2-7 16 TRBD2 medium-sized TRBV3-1 CASSPGLATSSYEQYF TGTGCCAGCAGCCCGGGACTAGCGACCAGCTCCTACGAGCAGTACTTC
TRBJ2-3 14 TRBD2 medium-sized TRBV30 CAWKREPSTDTQYF TGTGCCTGGAAGCGGGAACCTAGCACAGATACGCAGTATTTT
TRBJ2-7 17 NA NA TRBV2 CASSYTPRDLKYYEQYF TGTGCCAGCAGCTACACCCCCCGGGACCTTAAATACTACGAGCAGTACTTC
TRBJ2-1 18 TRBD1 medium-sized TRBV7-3 CASSSGQGRGLSYNEQFF TGTGCCAGCAGTTCGGGACAGGGTCGGGGCCTCTCCTACAATGAGCAGTTCTTC
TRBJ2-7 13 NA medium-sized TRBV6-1 CASSYANSYEQYF TGTGCCAGCAGTTATGCCAACTCCTACGAGCAGTACTTC
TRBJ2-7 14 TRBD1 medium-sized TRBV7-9 CASSPDRSSYEQYF TGTGCCAGCAGCCCGGACAGGAGCTCCTACGAGCAGTACTTC
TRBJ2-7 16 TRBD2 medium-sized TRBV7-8 CASSLDGLGSSYEQYF TGTGCCAGCAGCTTAGACGGACTAGGGTCCTCCTACGAGCAGTACTTC
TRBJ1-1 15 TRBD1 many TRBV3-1 CASSRGTGARAEAFF TGTGCCAGCAGCCGTGGGACAGGGGCAAGGGCTGAAGCTTTCTTT
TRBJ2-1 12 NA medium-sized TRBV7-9 CASSLIGDEQFF TGTGCCAGCAGCTTAATAGGGGATGAGCAGTTCTTC
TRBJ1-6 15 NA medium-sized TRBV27 CASSLSGAANSPLHF TGTGCCAGCAGTTTATCGGGGGCGGCTAATTCACCCCTCCACTTT
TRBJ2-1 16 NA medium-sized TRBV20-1 CSARAAVSGDYNEQFF TGCAGTGCTAGAGCGGCAGTTAGCGGAGACTACAATGAGCAGTTCTTC
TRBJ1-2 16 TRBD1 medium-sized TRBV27 CASSPLTGGKDYGYTF TGTGCCAGCAGTCCGTTGACAGGGGGGAAGGACTATGGCTACACCTTC
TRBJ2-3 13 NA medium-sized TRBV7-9 CASSPTVADTQYF TGTGCCAGCAGCCCGACAGTTGCAGATACGCAGTATTTT
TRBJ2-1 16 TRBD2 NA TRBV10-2 CASNGGLAGDYNEQFF TGCGCCAGCAATGGGGGACTAGCGGGGGACTACAATGAGCAGTTCTTC
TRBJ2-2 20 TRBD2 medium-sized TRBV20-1 CSARDIVLAGVRSGTGELFF TGCAGTGCTAGAGATATAGTACTAGCGGGAGTTAGGTCGGGAACCGGGGAGCTGTTTTTT